This T cell receptor beta chain was identified in a study of blood T cell repertoires in COVID-19 (TCRdb year 2020). Notes on the research overall: The collaborator samples originated in the United States, Italy and Spain and spanned the acute and convalescent phases of COVID-19. The repertoires were released in a freely available public database intended as a resource for research on the immune response to SARS-CoV-2. Where available, HLA class I and class II types were obtained from metadata supplied by the sample provider rather than from assay-based typing. Nearly every sample came with metadata listing a de-identified subject ID, COVID-19 status, age in years and sex. The material from the prospective study consisted of cDNA or gDNA derived from T cells, B-cell-depleted T cells, or PBMCs. Samples came from the ongoing ImmuneRACE study (first 160 participants) plus 1,254 subjects from 6 global collaborators. The dataset comprised deeply sampled blood TCRbeta repertoires from subjects exposed to, actively infected with, or recovered from COVID-19.

Findings and caveats that apply to the study as a whole: The quantity of clinical and demographic metadata differed by source and by participant and was supplied without curation.

In the prospective study, participants were 18 to 89 years old, resided in around 25 geographic areas of the United States, and were enrolled through a virtual design. In the prospective study, cohorts were assigned on the basis of participant-reported clinical history obtained from a screening survey and a study questionnaire. Exposed participants had been in contact with someone with a PCR-confirmed or clinician-diagnosed COVID-19 case within 2 weeks of study entry. Each participant in the prospective study had whole blood, serum and a nasopharyngeal or oropharyngeal swab collected by mobile phlebotomists. Prospective study participants could optionally give additional blood draws and questionnaires over an approximately 2-month period. Before DNA extraction, blood samples from the prospective study were shipped at room temperature or frozen. TCRbeta CDR3 regions were amplified from genomic DNA by means of the immunoSEQ Assay, a bias-controlled multiplex PCR. The original methods were these. The number of nucleated cells in each sample was estimated from the amplification of reference gene primers within the assay. To quantify the absolute abundance of each unique TCRbeta CDR3 rearrangement, sequence reads were collapsed and filtered. For each sample, productive Simpson clonality was calculated as the square root of Simpson's diversity index across productive rearrangements. The table comes from immuneACCESS by way of TCRdb, which keeps in-frame sequences with V and J called. Part of the clones is missing from these tables; in studies checked, under half for an unresolved V gene and the rest for unknown reasons. V and J calls and clone size are those listed in that table; D and trimming were worked out from the DNA. The sample table holds 250,000 or so clones, of which roughly 90% were seen once. The leading ten clones occupy 2.8% of the sample.

This clone was detected a few times. The antigen it binds to is not known. Base quality data are lacking; no much larger clone is found one base away. CDR1 is given as SEHNR and CDR2 as FQNEAQ, both from the germline V gene (reference sequence). Including cysteine and phenylalanine, the CDR3 has 15 amino acids. Just CDR3 DNA is preserved here, 45 bases in frame from base 1. Trimming leaves V shorter by 5 bases and J shorter by 1 base, with the junction holding 7 bases beyond the gene matches. The chain links TRBV7-9 with TRBJ1-1; TRBD1 aligns with 7 central bases. Sequenced sample: PBMCs or T cells enriched from blood (not recorded which). The origin of this receptor is a man aged 35 to 55 who had been exposed to COVID-19. The DNA is TGTGCCAGCAGCAACCCGGGACAGCCGAACACTGAAGCTTTCTTT. Its translation is CASSNPGQPNTEAFF. Supplemented by the reference TRBV7-9 and TRBJ1-1 proteins around the CDR3, the complete variable domain is DTGVSQNPRHKITKRGQNVTFRCDPISEHNRLYWYRQTLGQGPEFLTYFQNEAQLEKSRLLSDRFSAERPKGSFSTLEIQRTEQGDSAMYLCASSNPGQPNTEAFFGQGTRLTVV.